This is a list of T cell receptor beta chains from one sample in a study of post-analysis software for immune sequencing data. TCRdb used MiXCR to reprocess the PCR reads, holding one entry per CDR3 protein. This sample carries 600,000 to 750,000 distinct CDR3 sequences, more than 50% of them seen once, and the ten largest clones take around 10%. The sequencing input was blood. The source of these receptors is a girl aged 2-15 years with multiple sclerosis. The CDR3 runs from the conserved cysteine through the conserved F or W. Each record gives: D gene, CDR3 length, clone size, J gene, V gene, CDR3 protein, CDR3 DNA. A D gene is named only where the DNA matches it firmly. Size is omitted from some rows. Given values are once, few, many or a class for expanded clones.

TRBD2,17,-,TRBJ2-5,TRBV4-2,CASSRLYGGGPQETQYF,TGTGCCAGCAGCCGCCTTTATGGGGGGGGACCCCAAGAGACCCAGTACTTC
-,16,-,TRBJ2-2,TRBV12-3/TRBV12-4,CASSLPWDSNTGELFF,TGTGCCAGCAGTTTACCGTGGGACTCGAACACCGGGGAGCTGTTTTTT
-,15,-,TRBJ1-1,TRBV5-1,CASSLDPSPDTEAFF,TGCGCCAGCAGCTTGGACCCCAGTCCGGACACTGAAGCTTTCTTT
TRBD1,15,-,TRBJ1-2,TRBV20-1,CSARRVGDRGYGYTF,TGCAGTGCTAGGAGGGTCGGGGACAGAGGATATGGCTACACCTTC
TRBD2,16,-,TRBJ2-3,TRBV11-2,CASSRGRGDPSDTQYF,TGTGCCAGCAGCAGGGGTCGGGGGGACCCCTCAGATACGCAGTATTTT
-,13,-,TRBJ2-5,TRBV20-1,CSARPAGGETQYF,TGCAGTGCTAGACCAGCGGGCGGGGAGACCCAGTACTTC
TRBD2,13,-,TRBJ2-5,TRBV20-1,CSARASGQETQYF,TGCAGTGCTAGAGCTAGCGGGCAAGAGACCCAGTACTTC
-,12,few,TRBJ2-5,TRBV29-1,CSVRTVQETQYF,TGCAGCGTTCGGACAGTCCAAGAGACCCAGTACTTC
-,13,few,TRBJ1-2,TRBV28,CASLTATNYGYTF,TGTGCCAGCTTAACGGCAACTAACTATGGCTACACCTTC
-,12,-,TRBJ2-1,TRBV6-2/TRBV6-3,CASSSPGNEQFF,TGTGCCAGCAGCTCCCCGGGCAATGAGCAGTTCTTC
-,15,-,TRBJ2-7,TRBV4-1,CASSQGEVSSYEQYF,TGCGCCAGCAGCCAGGGGGAGGTGAGCTCCTACGAGCAGTACTTC
-,16,-,TRBJ2-3,TRBV25-1,CASSELGGGRTDTQYF,TGTGCCAGCAGTGAATTAGGGGGAGGACGCACAGATACGCAGTATTTT
TRBD2,16,-,TRBJ2-3,TRBV12-3/TRBV12-4,CASSLGLAGKADMQYF,TGTGCCAGCAGTTTAGGGCTAGCGGGGAAAGCAGATATGCAGTATTTT
TRBD1,15,-,TRBJ1-4,TRBV5-1,CASSLDRGLDEKLFF,TGCGCCAGCAGCCTGGACAGGGGGCTAGATGAAAAACTGTTTTTT
-,15,-,TRBJ2-1,TRBV6-1,CASSELGEAYNEQFF,TGTGCCAGCAGTGAGCTAGGAGAGGCATACAATGAGCAGTTCTTC
-,15,-,TRBJ1-1,TRBV5-5,CASSLATQGRDEAFF,TGTGCCAGCAGCTTGGCAACCCAGGGCAGGGATGAAGCTTTCTTT
TRBD1,15,-,TRBJ1-2,TRBV6-6,CASSPFTGGNYGYTF,TGTGCCAGCAGTCCTTTTACAGGGGGCAACTATGGCTACACCTTC
TRBD2,15,-,TRBJ2-1,TRBV5-1,CASSLSGGLNNEQFF,TGCGCCAGCAGCCTTAGCGGGGGACTTAACAATGAGCAGTTCTTC
-,13,once,TRBJ2-3,TRBV12-3/TRBV12-4,CASLWGRADTQYF,TGTGCCAGCCTTTGGGGAAGGGCAGATACGCAGTATTTT
-,12,-,TRBJ2-5,TRBV7-2,CASSPEIVTQYF,TGTGCCAGCAGCCCCGAGATAGTGACCCAGTACTTC
TRBD2,14,-,TRBJ2-4,TRBV3-1,CASSSASGVDIQYF,TGTGCCAGCAGCTCGGCTAGCGGGGTTGACATTCAGTACTTC
-,11,-,TRBJ2-3,TRBV20-1,CSGGSTDTQYF,TGCAGTGGAGGGAGCACAGATACGCAGTATTTT
-,12,few,TRBJ2-3,TRBV5-1,CATGKGTDTQYF,TGCGCCACCGGGAAGGGAACAGATACGCAGTATTTT
-,15,-,TRBJ1-5,TRBV6-5,CASSPQGFGNQPQHF,TGTGCCAGCAGTCCACAGGGTTTCGGCAATCAGCCCCAGCATTTT
-,17,few,TRBJ1-2,TRBV27,CASSPTQPRVRRYGYTF,TGTGCCAGCAGCCCGACCCAACCACGCGTCCGTCGGTATGGCTACACCTTC
-,16,-,TRBJ2-1,TRBV29-1,CSVEDQGGHPYNEQFF,TGCAGCGTTGAAGATCAGGGGGGACATCCCTACAATGAGCAGTTCTTC
TRBD2,16,few,TRBJ2-1,TRBV4-1,CASSQILAGGWNEQFF,TGCGCCAGCAGCCAGATACTAGCGGGAGGGTGGAATGAGCAGTTCTTC
-,12,-,TRBJ2-5,TRBV29-1,CSVAEQQETQYF,TGCAGCGTTGCAGAACAGCAAGAGACCCAGTACTTC
TRBD1,16,-,TRBJ2-2,TRBV6-1,CASSEEPGQGRRELFF,TGTGCCAGCAGTGAAGAGCCCGGACAGGGAAGGAGAGAGCTGTTTTTT
-,15,-,TRBJ2-3,TRBV6-5,CASSYIGVRTDTQYF,TGTGCCAGCAGTTACATCGGGGTGCGCACAGATACGCAGTATTTT
TRBD1,16,once,TRBJ1-1,TRBV4-2,CASSQEEGARNTEAFF,TGTGCCAGCAGCCAAGAGGAGGGGGCGCGGAACACTGAAGCTTTCTTT
-,14,-,TRBJ2-1,TRBV7-9,CASSLGYSPEWQFF,TGTGCCAGCAGCTTAGGGTATTCCCCTGAATGGCAGTTCTTC
-,13,-,TRBJ2-1,TRBV6-1,CASDYQGGNEQFF,TGTGCCAGCGATTATCAGGGGGGGAATGAGCAGTTCTTC
TRBD2,15,-,TRBJ2-3,TRBV9,CASSSRSGGTDTQYF,TGTGCCAGCAGCTCCCGTAGCGGGGGCACAGATACGCAGTATTTT
-,14,few,TRBJ1-5,TRBV15,CATSRDGGTQPQHF,TGTGCCACCAGCAGAGATGGAGGTACCCAGCCCCAGCATTTT
-,17,few,TRBJ2-1,TRBV5-5,CASSLLLMGTPNNEQFF,TGTGCCAGCAGCTTATTGTTGATGGGGACGCCTAACAATGAGCAGTTCTTC
-,13,-,TRBJ2-3,TRBV29-1,CSVRRSGADTQYF,TGCAGCGTTCGACGGTCTGGAGCGGATACGCAGTATTTT
-,16,-,TRBJ2-1,TRBV15,CATSRTTGVTYNEQFF,TGTGCCACCAGCAGAACGACAGGCGTCACCTACAATGAGCAGTTCTTC
TRBD2,18,-,TRBJ2-3,TRBV9,CASSGLPTSGRSTDTQYF,TGTGCCAGCAGCGGTCTCCCGACTAGCGGGAGGAGCACAGATACGCAGTATTTT
-,15,-,TRBJ2-5,TRBV6-2/TRBV6-3,CASSYELAEGETQYF,TGTGCCAGCAGTTACGAGTTAGCGGAGGGAGAGACCCAGTACTTC
-,15,-,TRBJ2-5,TRBV5-6,CASSLAWGARETQYF,TGTGCCAGCAGCTTGGCCTGGGGGGCGAGGGAGACCCAGTACTTC
TRBD1,15,-,TRBJ1-5,TRBV12-3/TRBV12-4,CASSSTGGGNQPQHF,TGTGCCAGCAGTTCCACAGGGGGCGGCAATCAGCCCCAGCATTTT
TRBD1,15,once,TRBJ2-7,TRBV20-1,CSARGDRGHGYEQYF,TGCAGTGCTAGAGGTGACAGGGGCCATGGCTACGAGCAGTACTTC
-,12,-,TRBJ1-2,TRBV6-2/TRBV6-3,CASSYPEDGYTF,TGTGCCAGCAGTTACCCGGAAGATGGCTACACCTTC
TRBD2,19,-,TRBJ2-1,TRBV5-1,CASSQGGLAGQRGSDEQFF,TGCGCCAGCAGCCAGGGTGGACTAGCGGGACAGCGAGGTAGCGATGAGCAGTTCTTC
TRBD2,13,-,TRBJ2-1,TRBV18,CASSAGLGGDQFF,TGTGCCAGCTCGGCGGGACTAGGCGGTGATCAGTTCTTC
TRBD2,16,-,TRBJ2-1,TRBV20-1,CSARLGRGLADNEQFF,TGCAGTGCTAGACTAGGAAGGGGACTAGCGGACAATGAGCAGTTCTTC
-,14,-,TRBJ2-1,TRBV5-1,CASNDGLGGNEQFF,TGCGCCAGCAACGATGGACTGGGTGGTAATGAGCAGTTCTTC
-,14,-,TRBJ2-4,TRBV5-5,CASSLQGGGIIQYF,TGTGCCAGCAGCTTGCAGGGTGGTGGTATCATTCAGTACTTC
TRBD1,14,-,TRBJ1-2,TRBV12-3/TRBV12-4,CASSFEDRGTGYTF,TGTGCCAGCAGTTTCGAAGACAGGGGAACTGGCTACACCTTC
-,15,-,TRBJ2-5,TRBV10-2,CASSQTRASPSPQYF,TGCGCCAGCAGCCAAACTAGGGCCTCCCCCTCGCCGCAGTACTTC
-,17,-,TRBJ2-3,TRBV21-1,CASSTLFGDRGWDTQYF,TGTGCCAGCAGCACCCTTTTCGGGGACAGGGGCTGGGATACGCAGTATTTT
-,14,once,TRBJ2-3,TRBV6-5,CASIQRGGSDTQYF,TGTGCCAGCATCCAGAGGGGAGGCTCAGATACGCAGTATTTT
TRBD1,17,-,TRBJ2-1,TRBV14,CASSFRQGERPYNEQFF,TGTGCCAGCAGCTTTCGACAGGGAGAGAGACCTTACAATGAGCAGTTCTTC
-,13,-,TRBJ1-6,TRBV20-1,CSAQQGNNSPLHF,TGCAGTGCTCAACAGGGTAATAATTCACCCCTCCACTTT
-,15,few,TRBJ2-7,TRBV5-1,CASSLGGDFTYEQYF,TGCGCCAGCAGCTTAGGGGGGGACTTCACCTACGAGCAGTACTTC
-,12,few,TRBJ2-1,TRBV12-3/TRBV12-4,CASSLLSNEQFF,TGTGCCAGCAGTCTCCTCTCCAATGAGCAGTTCTTC
-,14,-,TRBJ1-2,TRBV12-3/TRBV12-4,CANSFRRLYYGYTF,TGTGCCAACAGTTTCCGACGACTCTACTATGGCTACACCTTC
-,17,-,TRBJ2-1,TRBV6-2/TRBV6-3,CASSTRPRPTGYNEQFF,TGTGCCAGCAGTACCCGGCCCCGGCCCACCGGCTACAATGAGCAGTTCTTC